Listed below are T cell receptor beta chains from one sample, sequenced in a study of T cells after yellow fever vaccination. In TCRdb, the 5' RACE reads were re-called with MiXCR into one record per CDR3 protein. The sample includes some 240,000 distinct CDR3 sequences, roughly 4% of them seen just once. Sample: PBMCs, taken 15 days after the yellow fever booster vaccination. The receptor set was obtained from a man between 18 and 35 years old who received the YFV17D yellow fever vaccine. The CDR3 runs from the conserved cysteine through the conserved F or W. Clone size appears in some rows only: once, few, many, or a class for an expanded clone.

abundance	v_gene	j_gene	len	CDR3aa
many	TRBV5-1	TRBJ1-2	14	CASSLADRTHRYTF
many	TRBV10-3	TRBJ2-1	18	CAISDFAIAGGSYNEQFF
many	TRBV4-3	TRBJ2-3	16	CASSQDHRTREDTQYF
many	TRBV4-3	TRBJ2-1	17	CASSQDAQGAAYNEQFF
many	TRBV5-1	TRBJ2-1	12	CASSLEGNEQFF
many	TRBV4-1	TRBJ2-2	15	CASSPRLAGAWELFF
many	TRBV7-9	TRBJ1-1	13	CASSFVAETEAFF
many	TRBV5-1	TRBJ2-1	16	CASSFNPGQGVNEQFF
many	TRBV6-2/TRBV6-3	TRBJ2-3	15	CASNPTGGLGDTQYF
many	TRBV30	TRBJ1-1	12	CAAHRENTEAFF
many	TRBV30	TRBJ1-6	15	CAWSVLSPTRSPLHF
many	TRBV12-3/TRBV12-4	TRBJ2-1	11	CAFGNNNEQFF
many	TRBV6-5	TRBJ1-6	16	CASSGRGSLHNSPLHF
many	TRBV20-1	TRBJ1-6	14	CSAKGPSYNSPLHF
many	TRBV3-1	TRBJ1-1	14	CASSQAVGRTEAFF
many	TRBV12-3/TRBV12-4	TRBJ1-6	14	CASSGDRVLTPLHF
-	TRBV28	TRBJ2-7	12	CASSLLLREQYF
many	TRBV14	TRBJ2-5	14	CASRSARSMETQYF
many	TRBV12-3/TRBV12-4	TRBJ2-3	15	CASSIAGGHADTQYF
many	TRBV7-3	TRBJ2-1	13	CASSLMRDNEQFF
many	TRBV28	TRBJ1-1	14	CASIPTLSLTEAFF
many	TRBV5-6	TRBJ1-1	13	CASSLERGTEAFF
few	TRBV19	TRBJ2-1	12	CASSIGYNEQFF
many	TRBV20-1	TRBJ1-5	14	CSARDRGFYQPQHF
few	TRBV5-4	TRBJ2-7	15	CASSPPGTGAYEQYF
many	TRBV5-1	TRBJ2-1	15	CASSLGAREDNEQFF
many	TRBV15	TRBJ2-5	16	CATSRDRQGVGETQYF
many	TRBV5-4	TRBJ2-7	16	CASSLLDRAGNYEQYF
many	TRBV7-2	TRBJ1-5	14	CASSFRQGNQPQHF
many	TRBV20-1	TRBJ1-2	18	CSARPPENPAQLPYGYTF
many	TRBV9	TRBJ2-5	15	CASSAGNRVRETQYF
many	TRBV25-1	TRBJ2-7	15	CASSEARTGGYEQYF
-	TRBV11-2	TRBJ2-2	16	CASSLVGGVRAGELFF
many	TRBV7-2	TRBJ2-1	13	CASSLAGTGEQFF
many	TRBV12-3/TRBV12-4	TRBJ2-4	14	CASSPTTSQDIQYF
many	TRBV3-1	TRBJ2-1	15	CASSQGQQAYNEQFF
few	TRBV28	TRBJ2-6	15	CASSLFQPGANVLTF
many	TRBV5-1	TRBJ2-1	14	CASSAGTEYNEQFF
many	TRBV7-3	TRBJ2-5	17	CASSRMGRDRVGETQYF
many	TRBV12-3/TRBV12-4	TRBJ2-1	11	CASRTGQGVFF
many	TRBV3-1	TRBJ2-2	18	CASSQVGRTVRNTGELFF
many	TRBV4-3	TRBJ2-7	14	CASSDGAGGYEQYF
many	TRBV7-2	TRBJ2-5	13	CASSPWEGETQYF
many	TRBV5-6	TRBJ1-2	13	CASSLPGAGGYTF
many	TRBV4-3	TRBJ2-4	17	CASSQEGRGLAKNIQYF
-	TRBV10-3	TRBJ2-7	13	CATAAGSSYEQYF
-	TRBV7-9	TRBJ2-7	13	CATSLRDGYEQYF